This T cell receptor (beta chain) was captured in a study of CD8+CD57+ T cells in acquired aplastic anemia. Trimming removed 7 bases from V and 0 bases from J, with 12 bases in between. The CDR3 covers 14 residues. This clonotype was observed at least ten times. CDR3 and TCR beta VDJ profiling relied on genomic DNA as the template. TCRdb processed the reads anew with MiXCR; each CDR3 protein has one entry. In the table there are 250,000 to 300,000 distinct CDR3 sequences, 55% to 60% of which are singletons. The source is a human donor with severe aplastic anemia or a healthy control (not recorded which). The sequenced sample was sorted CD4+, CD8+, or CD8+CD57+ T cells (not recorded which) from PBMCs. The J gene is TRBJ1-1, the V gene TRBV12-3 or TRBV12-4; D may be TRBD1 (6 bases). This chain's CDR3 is CASKLQGMNTEAFF. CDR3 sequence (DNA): TGTGCCAGCAAACTACAGGGCATGAACACTGAAGCTTTCTTT.